One T cell receptor beta chain is described in this entry. Its target is unknown. Germline lookup yields CDR1 SGHAT and CDR2 FQNNGV. The V gene lost 1 base and the J gene lost 0 bases, with 11 bases spanning the gap. This CDR3 spans 16 amino acids. The data are from a study of CD8 T cells in Susac syndrome. Study-wide results and limits: It was acknowledged by the study that relatively few individuals were included in its TCR sequencing and HLA analysis.

Random hexamers were used to reverse transcribe about 0.45 to 1 ug of RNA. The authors amplified TCR beta CDR3 across 54 Vbeta and 13 Jbeta using immunoSEQ multiplex PCR. TCRdb redid the calling of the immunoSEQ multiplex PCR reads with MiXCR, one entry per CDR3 protein. The repertoire holds some 400,000 distinct CDR3 sequences, with 85% to 90% as singletons. The sequenced target, TCR beta, came from blood CD8+ and CD4+ T cells. The multiple sclerosis controls comprised treatment-naive patients whose relapsing-remitting disease was stable or active. Sequencing used CD8+ T cells from PBMCs. J is TRBJ2-3 and V is TRBV11-2; possible D gene TRBD1, 5 bases. The receptor comes from a human donor with multiple sclerosis. CDR3 DNA sequence: TGTGCCAGCAGCTTAGGCAAAGGGGAAAGCACAGATACGCAGTATTTT. Amino acid sequence: CASSLGKGESTDTQYF.